The 28 T cell receptor beta chains given below trace back to one sample, sequenced in a study of cytomegalovirus exposure and HLA in healthy donors. PCR employed 60 Vbeta and 13 Jbeta primers. Data came from immunoSEQ multiplex PCR; TCRdb stores just in-frame clones and leaves some out. This sample has 200,000 to 250,000 clones; 82% occur once, and the top ten carry 5.4%. Sequenced sample: PBMCs. These receptors originate from a middle-aged woman in good health and CMV-seropositive.

The gene calls are TRBV27 and TRBJ2-3; D gene unclear. The CDR3 spans 14 residues. With 2 bases removed from V and 0 bases from J, the gap between germline ends came to 6 bases. Germline CDR1 and CDR2: MNHEY and SMNVEV (reference sequence). CDR3 loop: CASSLQISTDTQYF. DNA for the CDR3: TGTGCCAGCAGTTTACAGATTAGCACAGATACGCAGTATTTT.

This chain uses TRBV7-6 with TRBJ2-2; 7 nucleotides match TRBD2. The CDR3 is made up of 14 amino acids. The ends lost 3 bases at V and 6 bases at J; junction bases unmatched: 4. Looked up from germline, CDR1 is SGHVS and CDR2 is FNYEAQ. CDR3 in amino acids: CASSFSSGPGELFF. The CDR3 DNA follows: TGTGCCAGCAGCTTCTCTAGCGGCCCCGGGGAGCTGTTTTTT.

The rearrangement uses TRBV5-4 and TRBJ2-1; D may be TRBD2 (6 bases). Germline values: CDR1 SGHNT, CDR2 YYREEE (reference sequence). This CDR3 has 15 residues. The ends were cut back, 5 bases at V and 7 bases at J, with 19 bases in the middle. The CDR3 nucleotides are TGTGCCAGCAGTACCCCCGGCGGGATGGGGAATGAGCAGTTCTTC. Amino acids: CASSTPGGMGNEQFF.

The chain is built from TRBV7-6 and TRBJ1-2; D gene uncertain. The CDR3 has 16 amino acids. V lost 1 base and J lost 7, with 19 bases in between. Germline CDR1 reads SGHVS; CDR2 reads FNYEAQ. CDR3 DNA sequence: TGTGCCAGCAGCTTAGTCAGCTCGGCAGGATTGTTTGGCTACACCTTC. Its translation: CASSLVSSAGLFGYTF.

The chain combines TRBV23-1 with TRBJ2-7, with a possible D match to TRBD1 (5 bases). TRBV23-1 falls under the ORF class, with uncertain function. This CDR3 comprises 14 residues. Between the trimmed V and J ends, which lost 0 bases and 2 bases, there was a span of 8 bases. CDR3 region: CASSQSPGTYEQYF. CDR3 nucleotide sequence: TGCGCCAGCAGTCAATCGCCAGGGACCTACGAGCAGTACTTC.

The gene calls are TRBV5-3 and TRBJ1-5; D gene ambiguous. TRBV5-3 is an open reading frame, and its role is uncertain. The CDR3 totals 13 residues. The germline V and J ends were trimmed by 4 bases and 2 bases, with 7 bases remaining between them. The CDR3 spells CARSPRRNQPQHF. The CDR3 nucleotides read TGTGCCAGAAGCCCTAGGCGCAATCAGCCCCAGCATTTT.

The rearrangement links TRBV18 to TRBJ2-2, with a tentative D call TRBD2 (6 bases). The CDR3 sequence is 14 residues long. Per germline, CDR1 KGHSH and CDR2 LQKENI. Trimming pared 3 bases from V and 6 bases from J, leaving 11 bases between. CDR3 amino acids: CASSPRGVPGELFF. DNA for the CDR3: TGTGCCAGCTCACCGCGGGGCGTTCCCGGGGAGCTGTTTTTT.

V usage is TRBV5-1 and J usage is TRBJ2-7; D may be TRBD2 (7 bases). CDR3 length equals 15 residues. Germline CDR1 and CDR2: SGHRS and YFSETQ. V was clipped by 0 bases and J by 5 bases, with 15 bases between them. Written as DNA, the CDR3 is TGCGCCAGCAGCTTGGAGGGGGGGCTTTTCCACGAGCAGTACTTC. Its protein is CASSLEGGLFHEQYF. Looking up the rest from reference TRBV5-1 and TRBJ2-7 gives the full variable domain: KAGVTQTPRYLIKTRGQQVTLSCSPISGHRSVSWYQQTPGQGLQFLFEYFSETQRNKGNFPGRFSGRQFSNSRSEMNVSTLELGDSALYLCASSLEGGLFHEQYFGPGTRLTVT.

The chain joins TRBV19 to TRBJ2-5; D gene unclear. With 1 base removed from V and 3 bases from J, the gap between germline ends came to 9 bases. CDR3 length: 14 residues. Germline V CDR1 and CDR2: LNHDA, SQIVND (reference sequence). The CDR3: CASSIGYRKETQYF. DNA for the CDR3: TGTGCCAGTAGTATAGGGTACAGAAAAGAGACCCAGTACTTC.

The chain links TRBV5-1 to TRBJ2-7; 7 bases line up with TRBD2. CDR1 SGHRS and CDR2 YFSETQ come from the germline V gene. Trimming removed 0 bases from V and 2 bases from J; junction bases left unmatched: 14. The CDR3 consists of 18 residues. CDR3 sequence (DNA): TGCGCCAGCAGCTTGGGGATGTTAGGACTAGTGAGGACCTACGAGCAGTACTTC. Amino acids: CASSLGMLGLVRTYEQYF.

The rearrangement joins TRBV25-1 to TRBJ1-1; D uncertain. The CDR3 contains 14 residues. The V end was cut by 4 bases, the J end by 0 bases, with 9 bases between. Germline CDR1 reads MGHDK; CDR2 reads SYGVNS. This CDR3 is CASSVAGLNTEAFF. CDR3 DNA: TGTGCCAGCAGTGTGGCAGGCTTGAACACTGAAGCTTTCTTT.

V gene TRBV6-5 combines with J gene TRBJ1-1; no reliable D call. Trimming stripped 5 bases from V and 3 bases from J, with 13 bases between. Germline V CDR1 and CDR2: MNHEY, SVGAGI. The CDR3 has 14 amino acids. CDR3 region: CASSPAYLDTEAFF. Written as DNA, the CDR3 is TGTGCCAGCAGTCCTGCCTACTTGGACACTGAAGCTTTCTTT.

The chain couples TRBV30 to TRBJ2-1, with 8 bases aligning to TRBD1. This CDR3 comprises 15 residues. V lost 5 bases and J lost 4; bases outside the gene matches: 10. Germline-derived CDR1 and CDR2 are GTSNPN and SVGIG (reference sequence). For the CDR3, the DNA is TGTGCCTGGTCCAGGGGGACAGGTCTATACAATGAGCAGTTCTTC. This sequence encodes CAWSRGTGLYNEQFF.

This chain connects TRBV9 to TRBJ2-2, with a weak D call TRBD2 (5 bases). The CDR3 sequence is 15 residues long. V was pared by 5 bases and J by 2 bases, with 13 bases between. Germline CDR1 is SGDLS and CDR2 is YYNGEE. The CDR3 DNA sequence: TGTGCCAGCAGGAGAGAGGGAGCTAACACCGGGGAGCTGTTTTTT. It yields the protein CASRREGANTGELFF.

This rearrangement joins TRBV7-2 to TRBJ2-3, with 7 bases aligning to TRBD2. The CDR3 runs 15 residues. Trimming at V came to 7 bases and at J to 0 bases, leaving 7 bases not matched to a gene. CDR1 is SGHTA, CDR2 FQGNSA, per germline. CDR3 sequence: CASTTISGSTDTQYF. CDR3 sequence (DNA): TGTGCCAGCACCACAATTAGCGGGAGCACAGATACGCAGTATTTT.

The rearrangement links TRBV5-6 to TRBJ2-3, with D possibly TRBD1 on 6 matching bases. The germline gives CDR1 SGHDT, CDR2 YYEEEE. The ends were cut back, 4 bases at V and 7 bases at J, with 25 bases in the middle. The CDR3 runs 17 residues. Here the CDR3 reads CASSPGGIQGLSYTQYF. The DNA of the CDR3 is TGTGCCAGCAGCCCTGGGGGCATTCAAGGTCTGAGTTATACGCAGTATTTT.

The V gene is TRBV4-1, the J gene TRBJ1-2, with D perhaps matching TRBD1 (6 bases). The germline V gene has CDR1 MGHRA and CDR2 YSYEKL. The CDR3 totals 16 residues. The ends were cut back, 0 bases at V and 0 bases at J, with 11 bases in the middle. CDR3 nucleotide sequence: TGCGCCAGCAGCCAAGACGAAGGGGGAACTAACTATGGCTACACCTTC. Amino acids: CASSQDEGGTNYGYTF.

The rearrangement links TRBV11-2 to TRBJ2-7; no clear D. The CDR3 loop spans 12 amino acids. Germline lookup yields CDR1 SGHAT and CDR2 FQNNGV. V was clipped by 3 bases and J by 3 bases, with 6 bases between them. The CDR3: CASSLGRYEQYF. The CDR3 nucleotides read TGTGCCAGCAGCTTGGGCCGCTACGAGCAGTACTTC.

J is TRBJ2-1 and V is TRBV19; perhaps TRBD2 as D (6 bases). V was cut by 5 bases and J by 1 base, with 12 bases left in between. CDR1 is LNHDA and CDR2 is SQIVND in the germline V gene (reference sequence). The CDR3 length is 15 residues. For the CDR3, the DNA is TGTGCCAGTAGTGTCAACGCGGGGTCCTACAATGAGCAGTTCTTC. Its translation: CASSVNAGSYNEQFF.

The rearrangement links TRBV27 to TRBJ2-7; D might be TRBD2 (7 bases). The CDR3 loop spans 15 amino acids. V was shortened by 5 bases and J by 2 bases, with 16 bases between the two germline ends. Per germline, CDR1 MNHEY and CDR2 SMNVEV (reference sequence). CDR3 in DNA: TGTGCCAGCAGTGACCGGGGGGCAGGCACCTACGAGCAGTACTTC. Translated: CASSDRGAGTYEQYF.

The chain carries TRBV15 and TRBJ2-3; D is undetermined. There are 11 residues in the CDR3. Germline loops: CDR1 LNHNV, CDR2 YYDKDF (reference sequence). V dropped 5 bases and J dropped 6 bases, with 6 bases sitting between them. The CDR3 reads CATSQLDTQYF. As DNA, the CDR3 is TGTGCCACCAGCCAGTTGGATACGCAGTATTTT.

This clone was seen a handful of times. The chain joins TRBV2 to TRBJ1-4, with 8 positions matching TRBD1. With 6 bases clipped from V and 6 bases from J, the junction kept 6 bases outside the gene matches. Germline V gene lookup returns CDR1 SNHLY and CDR2 FYNNEI. This CDR3 region has 14 residues. The CDR3: CASRARGLYEKLFF. Written as DNA, the CDR3 is TGTGCCAGCAGGGCCAGGGGGCTTTATGAAAAACTGTTTTTT.

The gene calls are TRBV10-3 and TRBJ2-3, with 10 bases identical to TRBD2. This CDR3 has 14 residues. The V segment lost 7 bases and the J segment 4 bases; nucleotides outside the gene matches: 5. Germline V CDR1 and CDR2: ENHRY, SYGVKD. The CDR3 protein is CAITSGRESDTQYF. CDR3 nucleotide sequence: TGTGCCATCACCAGCGGGAGGGAATCAGATACGCAGTATTTT.

The V call is TRBV10-2, the J call TRBJ2-7; TRBD2 is a possible D gene (5 bases). The CDR3 has 13 amino acids. The V gene's germline CDR1 is WSHSY and CDR2 SAAADI. The germline V and J ends were trimmed by 5 bases and 2 bases, with 10 bases remaining between them. CDR3 region: CASSTGFTYEQYF. CDR3 sequence (DNA): TGCGCCAGCAGTACGGGATTCACCTACGAGCAGTACTTC.

This clone was picked up one time. The rearrangement joins TRBV7-9 to TRBJ1-3, with TRBD1 identical over 7 bases. The trim removed 5 bases at V and 2 bases at J, leaving 3 bases unmatched. The CDR3 has 14 residues. Per the germline V gene, CDR1 is SEHNR and CDR2 is FQNEAQ (reference sequence). CDR3 DNA sequence: TGTGCCAGCAGCCCAGGGACAGCTGGAAACACCATATATTTT. Translation: CASSPGTAGNTIYF.

For the CDR3, the DNA is TGTGCCACCCGAGCGGGAGGGGGGGAGACCCAGTACTTC. Protein product: CATRAGGGETQYF. The V and J genes are TRBV15 and TRBJ2-5, with TRBD2 matching 10 bases. V lost 8 bases to trimming and J lost 5 bases; unmatched junction nucleotides: 5. The CDR3 has 13 amino acids. Germline lookup yields CDR1 LNHNV and CDR2 YYDKDF (reference sequence).

The genes are TRBV19 and TRBJ2-2; TRBD1 aligns across 12 bases. Germline values: CDR1 LNHDA, CDR2 SQIVND (reference sequence). The CDR3 runs 21 residues. V lost 9 bases, J lost 2 bases, and 22 bases stayed unmatched. CDR3 amino acids: CASNPILWGTGGAVNTGELFF. As DNA, the CDR3 is TGTGCCAGCAACCCGATCTTATGGGGGACAGGGGGCGCGGTAAACACCGGGGAGCTGTTTTTT.

The chain carries TRBV18 and TRBJ2-1; 8 positions agree with TRBD2. Looked up from germline, CDR1 is KGHSH and CDR2 is LQKENI. Losses at the gene ends were 4 bases for V and 2 bases for J; bases not matched to a gene: 7. The CDR3 totals 16 residues. The CDR3 is CASSRLAGNPYNEQFF. The CDR3 nucleotides are TGTGCCAGCTCACGGTTAGCGGGGAATCCCTACAATGAGCAGTTCTTC.